The 9 T cell receptor beta chains presented below share a single source sample, sequenced in a study of blood T cell repertoires in COVID-19 (dated by TCRdb to 2018 to 2021). Library preparation used the immunoSEQ multiplex PCR assay. The clones in this table, taken by TCRdb from immuneACCESS, are in-frame only. Not every clone is retained; where verified, under half of the shortfall comes from an unresolved V gene, and the cause of the rest is unknown. The sample yields a few hundred thousand clones; approximately 90% were counted once. Jointly, the top ten make up under 10% of the sample. The sample consisted of PBMCs or T cells enriched from blood (not recorded which). Receptor source: a middle-aged man who had recovered from COVID-19.

V gene TRBV12-3 or TRBV12-4 combines with J gene TRBJ2-3; 7 bases are a match to TRBD2. After removal of 9 bases from V and 2 bases from J, the junction contained 5 bases not matched to a gene. The CDR3 consists of 13 residues. CDR3 DNA sequence: TGTGCCAGTGCTAGCGGAAACACAGATACGCAGTATTTT. This sequence encodes CASASGNTDTQYF.

This clone is a singleton in its sample. The chain links TRBV5-1 to TRBJ2-2; D unclear. CDR3 length: 14 amino acids. Germline V lookup: CDR1 SGHRS, CDR2 YFSETQ. V shed 0 bases and J shed 1 base, with 4 bases lying between them. This CDR3 is CASSLVLNTGELFF. The CDR3 DNA is TGCGCCAGCAGCTTGGTCCTGAACACCGGGGAGCTGTTTTTT.

The chain carries TRBV11-3 and TRBJ2-1; 7 bases agree with TRBD1. The germline V gene has CDR1 SGHNT and CDR2 YENEEA. V gave up 3 bases and J gave up 2 bases; unmatched junction bases: 4. This CDR3 spans 15 amino acids. The CDR3: CASSLTTGPYNEQFF. The CDR3 DNA sequence: TGTGCCAGCAGCTTGACGACAGGGCCCTACAATGAGCAGTTCTTC. Drawing the rest from reference TRBV11-3 and TRBJ2-1, the complete variable domain is EAGVVQSPRYKIIEKKQPVAFWCNPISGHNTLYWYLQNLGQGPELLIRYENEEAVDDSQLPKDRFSAERLKGVDSTLKIQPAELGDSAVYLCASSLTTGPYNEQFFGPGTRLTVL.

V usage is TRBV5-4 and J usage is TRBJ1-4; 10 bases agree with TRBD1. The CDR3 is 14 residues long. J was trimmed by 5 bases and V by 4 bases; bases with no gene match: 2. From germline, CDR1 is SGHNT and CDR2 YYREEE (reference sequence). Here the CDR3 reads CASSPDRGNEKLFF. In DNA form, the CDR3 reads TGTGCCAGCAGCCCGGACAGGGGGAATGAAAAACTGTTTTTT.

The chain recombines TRBV12-5 with TRBJ2-7; 9 nucleotides match TRBD2. The CDR3 loop spans 12 amino acids. J lost 6 bases, V lost 3 bases, and 0 bases had no gene match. Germline V gene data show CDR1 as LGHNT and CDR2 as FRNRAP. CDR3 bases: TGTGCTAGTGGTTTAGCGGGGGGCGAGCAGTACTTC. This translates into CASGLAGGEQYF.

The chain joins TRBV9 to TRBJ2-6; the D gene is possibly TRBD2 (6 bases). This CDR3 spans 16 amino acids. CDR1 is SGDLS and CDR2 is YYNGEE in the germline V gene. Trimming pared 1 base from V and 0 bases from J, leaving 8 bases between. CDR3: CASSVIGSSGANVLTF. The CDR3 DNA follows: TGTGCCAGCAGCGTAATCGGGAGCTCTGGGGCCAACGTCCTGACTTTC.

V usage is TRBV27 and J usage is TRBJ2-7; D ambiguous. The CDR3 spans 14 residues. In germline, CDR1 is MNHEY, CDR2 SMNVEV (reference sequence). Deletions cut 5 bases from V and 2 bases from J, with 13 bases between. The CDR3 loop is CASSLGQRPYEQYF. As DNA, the CDR3 is TGTGCCAGCAGTCTTGGGCAACGCCCCTACGAGCAGTACTTC.

The chain recombines TRBV4-1 with TRBJ2-2; D is perhaps TRBD2 (5 bases). From germline, CDR1 is MGHRA and CDR2 YSYEKL. Trimming pared 4 bases from V and 7 bases from J, leaving 25 bases between. This CDR3 is 18 amino acids long. For the CDR3, the DNA is TGCGCCAGCAGCCTAAAAGCGGAAAGATCACAGATCCACGGGGAGCTGTTTTTT. Translation: CASSLKAERSQIHGELFF.

This clone was seen a few times. The rearrangement links TRBV19 to TRBJ2-1, with 8 bases aligning to TRBD1. The V and J ends lost 5 bases and 6 bases, in that order; junction bases with no gene match: 9. CDR1 LNHDA and CDR2 SQIVND come from the germline V gene (reference sequence). The CDR3 runs 15 residues. This chain's CDR3 is CASSRQGAVGNEQFF. The CDR3 DNA is TGTGCCAGTAGTCGCCAGGGGGCAGTAGGCAATGAGCAGTTCTTC.